This T cell receptor (beta chain) was documented in a study of T cells in Graves' hyperthyroidism and ophthalmopathy. This clonotype came up a few times. Its specificity is unknown. General study findings and limits: Most thyroid clonotypes with frequency above 0.001 were detected in blood. The model anticipated ophthalmopathy a median about 7.1 months pre-onset.

Amplification targeted TCR beta CDR3 regions from RNA transcripts. An initial round of RT-PCR targeting the TCR CDR3 relied on the HTBI primer set. In TCRdb, the multiplex PCR reads were re-called with MiXCR into one record per CDR3 protein. The table includes a few hundred thousand distinct CDR3 sequences, 15% to 18% detected once. CDR3 length: 15 amino acids. The V end lost 5 bases, the J end lost 5 bases, and 17 bases lay between the germline ends. Germline V CDR1 and CDR2: MNHEY, SMNVEV (reference sequence). The diagnoses drew upon clinical symptoms, serum thyroxine and TRAb, thyroid ultrasound and orbital computed tomography. Out of approximately 10 ml of fresh peripheral blood came the PBMCs.

This clonotype was obtained from a woman aged 30 to 39 with Graves' hyperthyroidism. The sequenced sample was blood. The chain carries TRBV27 and TRBJ2-3, with D perhaps being TRBD1 or TRBD2 (5 bases each). This chain's CDR3 is CASSPMGRMGDTQYF. The CDR3, as DNA: TGTGCCAGCAGTCCCATGGGACGGATGGGAGATACGCAGTATTTT.